This T cell receptor beta chain is from a study of Graves' ophthalmopathy and Graves' hyperthyroidism. For donors with ophthalmopathy, the disease showed moderate-to-severe activity, reached CAS ≥3 and NOSPECS ≥4, and had lasted under 3 months. Uncontrolled infections, other autoimmune diseases, pregnancy or lactation barred patients from enrollment. Orbital computed tomography, thyroid ultrasound, TRAb, serum thyroxine and clinical symptoms formed the basis of diagnosis. V was trimmed by 5 bases and J by 8 bases, leaving 13 bases between them. The CDR3 sequence is 14 residues long. Germline V gene sequence: CDR1 SNHLY, CDR2 FYNNEI. Beta-chain TCR CDR3 regions were amplified from RNA transcripts. HTBI primers primed a first-round RT-PCR, and a second-round multiplex PCR followed. MiXCR, applied by TCRdb to the multiplex PCR reads, yields one record per CDR3 protein. The sample yields approximately 160,000 distinct CDR3 sequences, under 45% seen once.

General study points: At just over 70% sensitivity and 72% to 75% specificity, the model predicted progression of the ophthalmopathy.

Note on this clonotype: Its cognate antigen is unknown.

The sample was peripheral blood. This receptor was obtained from a man between 25 and 39 years old with Graves' ophthalmopathy. The V and J genes are TRBV2 and TRBJ1-6, with D tentatively TRBD1 (5 bases). CDR3 sequence: CASSFGTGHSPLHF. The CDR3 DNA reads TGTGCCAGCAGTTTTGGGACGGGACATTCACCCCTCCACTTT.